A selection of T cell receptor beta chains follows, all from one sample in a study of blood T cells in healthy people across ages. TCRdb re-analysed the 5' RACE reads in MiXCR, keeping a single row per CDR3 protein. The data contain roughly 800,000 distinct CDR3 sequences, 35% to 40% of them singletons. The specimen was blood. The origin of the receptors is a man aged 18 to 30 in good health. Each CDR3 is given with its conserved first and last residue. A D gene is named only where the DNA matches it firmly. Rows give clone size only sometimes, using once, few, many, or a class for an expanded clone.

D	V	size	J	DNA	CDR3
TRBD1	TRBV5-1	-	TRBJ2-1	TGCGCCAGCAGCCCGGGACAGGGGAGCTCCTACGAGCAGTTCTTC	CASSPGQGSSYEQFF
TRBD2	TRBV28	-	TRBJ2-7	TGTGCCGGCACCCCAGAAGGGACTAGTAGGTACGAGCAGTACTTC	CAGTPEGTSRYEQYF
-	TRBV7-2	few	TRBJ1-6	TGTGCCAGCAGCTCAAATGAAGGGAATTCACCCCTCCACTTT	CASSSNEGNSPLHF
-	TRBV20-1	-	TRBJ1-4	TGCAGTGCTAGGGGGGAGCACGAAAAACTGTTTTTT	CSARGEHEKLFF
-	TRBV6-5	-	TRBJ1-4	TGTGCCAGCAGAAGGGACACCGGGGCTAATGAAAAACTGTTTTTT	CASRRDTGANEKLFF
-	TRBV10-3	once	TRBJ1-6	TGTGCCATCAGTGAGTTAGAGGGAATGGGAGGTTCACCCCCCCACTTT	CAISELEGMGGSPPHF
-	TRBV6-5	-	TRBJ1-1	TGTGCCAGCAGCCTTACCCCCTCAGGGAAGACAACTGAAGCTTTCTTT	CASSLTPSGKTTEAFF
-	TRBV19	many	TRBJ1-4	TGTGCCAGTAGTGTGGGGGCAACTAATGAAAAACTGTTTTTT	CASSVGATNEKLFF
-	TRBV7-9	-	TRBJ2-3	TGTGCCAGCAGCTTTGGGACATCAGGAGATACGCAGTATTTT	CASSFGTSGDTQYF
-	TRBV7-2	few	TRBJ2-5	TGTGCCAGCAGCTTAGTGGCAGGTCGACAAGAGACCCAGTACTTC	CASSLVAGRQETQYF
TRBD2	TRBV4-3	few	TRBJ2-1	TGCGCCAGCAGCCAAGATCTCGCGGGGGGCTCCTACAATGAGCAGTTCTTC	CASSQDLAGGSYNEQFF
TRBD2	TRBV20-1	-	TRBJ2-2	TGCAGTGCTAGACGTTTGGGGACTAGCCATTTAGCGAACACCGGGGAGCTGTTTTTT	CSARRLGTSHLANTGELFF
-	TRBV20-1	-	TRBJ1-6	TGCAGTGCTATAGAGGACAGAAAAAACAATTCACCCCTCCACTTT	CSAIEDRKNNSPLHF
-	TRBV4-2	few	TRBJ1-2	TGTGCCAGCAGCCAAGATCTTTGGAGAGGGTCTAACTATGGCTACACCTTC	CASSQDLWRGSNYGYTF
TRBD1	TRBV5-1	few	TRBJ1-1	TGCGCCAACAGCGGACAGGGCGGTGAGACTGAAGCTTTCTTT	CANSGQGGETEAFF
-	TRBV21-1	few	TRBJ1-2	TGTGCCAGCAGCAAATTTGGGACCGAGCCCATATGCTACTATGGCTACACCTTC	CASSKFGTEPICYYGYTF
-	TRBV3-1	few	TRBJ2-3	TGTGCCAGCAGCCAAGATGCGACTACGAGGGGGTTAGGGCAGTATTTT	CASSQDATTRGLGQYF
-	TRBV20-1	few	TRBJ1-2	TGCAGTGCTAGTGATCGGGAGGGGGGGTATGGCTACACCTTC	CSASDREGGYGYTF
TRBD2	TRBV15	once	TRBJ2-5	TGTGCCACCAGCACCAGCGGGGTTCAAGAGACCCAGTACTTC	CATSTSGVQETQYF
TRBD2	TRBV10-2	-	TRBJ2-1	TGCGCCAGCAGACCTAGCGGGGGGTGGGGCAATGGGCAGTTCTTC	CASRPSGGWGNGQFF
-	TRBV7-8	-	TRBJ1-3	TGTGCCAGCAGCTCTCCCCTATCTGGCTCTGGAAACACCATATATTTT	CASSSPLSGSGNTIYF
TRBD2	TRBV15	-	TRBJ2-7	TGTGCCACCAGAGGCAGCGGGAGTTGGGACCAGTACTTC	CATRGSGSWDQYF
-	TRBV12-3/TRBV12-4	-	TRBJ2-1	TGTGCCAGCAGTTTGGTAGTCTTGGGGGACTCCAGGAATGAGCAGTTCTTC	CASSLVVLGDSRNEQFF
-	TRBV12-5	-	TRBJ2-5	TGTGCTAGTGGTTTGTCTGGTGGTGAGACCCAGTACTTC	CASGLSGGETQYF
TRBD1	TRBV28	once	TRBJ2-1	TGTGCCGGCAGTTTAGGGACAGTCCATGACTTATACAATGAGCAGTTCTTC	CAGSLGTVHDLYNEQFF
-	TRBV10-3	few	TRBJ1-5	TGTGCCATCAGTGAGCGCGGACCCGAGAGCAATCAGCCCCAGCATTTT	CAISERGPESNQPQHF
TRBD1	TRBV28	-	TRBJ1-2	TGTGCCAGCAGTATTAGAACAGGGGATTATGGCTACACCTTC	CASSIRTGDYGYTF
-	TRBV12-3/TRBV12-4	-	TRBJ1-2	TGTGCCAGCAGTTTAGCGCTAAGTGGCTACACCTTC	CASSLALSGYTF
-	TRBV30	-	TRBJ1-1	TGTGCCTGGAAAATGAACACTGAAGCTTTCTTT	CAWKMNTEAFF
-	TRBV12-3/TRBV12-4	-	TRBJ1-1	TGTGCCAGTTCTGGCTGGGACACTGAAGCTTTCTTT	CASSGWDTEAFF
TRBD1	TRBV20-1	-	TRBJ1-1	TGCAGTGCTAGAGACTTGGGACAGGCGAACACTGAAGCTTTCTTT	CSARDLGQANTEAFF
TRBD2	TRBV24-1	many	TRBJ2-1	TGTGCCACCAGTGATCCCTCTAGCGGGGGCGATGAGCAGTTCTTC	CATSDPSSGGDEQFF
-	TRBV12-3/TRBV12-4	-	TRBJ2-6	TGTGCCGTACCCGGGGCTCCCAACGTCCTGACTTTC	CAVPGAPNVLTF
TRBD2	TRBV20-1	-	TRBJ2-3	TGCAGTGCTGACGGGACTAGCAGCACAGATACGCAGTATTTT	CSADGTSSTDTQYF
-	TRBV12-3/TRBV12-4	few	TRBJ2-5	TGTGCCAGCAGCCAGACAGGTACGAGAGAGACCCAGTACTTC	CASSQTGTRETQYF
-	TRBV27	few	TRBJ1-5	TGTGCCAGCAGCGGGCAGATTGATAGCAATCAGCCCCAGCATTTT	CASSGQIDSNQPQHF
-	TRBV4-1	many	TRBJ2-7	TGCGCCAGCAGCCAAGAGTATACAGGGATCTCCTACGAGCAGTACTTC	CASSQEYTGISYEQYF
TRBD1	TRBV7-2	-	TRBJ1-2	TGTACCAGCAGTAACAGGGGGCTTTATGGCTACACCTTC	CTSSNRGLYGYTF
TRBD2	TRBV2	many	TRBJ2-5	TGTGCCAGCAGTTACGGACTAGCGGGGGAAGAGACCCAGTACTTC	CASSYGLAGEETQYF
-	TRBV2	-	TRBJ2-1	TGTGCCAGCAGTGATTTGGAGAGGTCAGTCAATGAGCAGTTCTTC	CASSDLERSVNEQFF